The 30 T cell receptor beta chains below were found in one sample sequenced in a study of blood T cell repertoires in COVID-19. Sequencing was performed with immunoSEQ multiplex PCR; in TCRdb, only in-frame clones are kept and a portion is missing. The data contain just under 300,000 clones, roughly 86% of them seen just once; the ten biggest clones take up over 1%. The material sequenced was peripheral blood. These TCRs come from a man in his 70s with acute or convalescent COVID-19.

The chain carries TRBV5-1 and TRBJ1-4; D unresolved. Trimming removed 9 bases at V and 6 bases at J, with 21 bases between. The CDR3 consists of 15 residues. Germline V gene lookup returns CDR1 SGHRS and CDR2 YFSETQ. CDR3 bases: TGCGCCACCCAAACCTCCGGGAGAAGGGATGAAAAACTGTTTTTT. Amino acid sequence: CATQTSGRRDEKLFF. Variable domain in full (rest from reference TRBV5-1 and TRBJ1-4): KAGVTQTPRYLIKTRGQQVTLSCSPISGHRSVSWYQQTPGQGLQFLFEYFSETQRNKGNFPGRFSGRQFSNSRSEMNVSTLELGDSALYLCATQTSGRRDEKLFFGSGTQLSVL.

The CDR3 DNA is TGTGCCAGCAGCGTCCTGACAGAAGGGGGCTACACCTTC. Translation: CASSVLTEGGYTF. V gene TRBV9 combines with J gene TRBJ1-2, with D perhaps matching TRBD1 (5 bases). Between the trimmed V and J ends, which lost 2 bases and 8 bases, there was a span of 13 bases. The V gene's germline CDR1 is SGDLS and CDR2 YYNGEE. The CDR3 runs 13 residues.

V and J are TRBV7-2 and TRBJ2-3; D is unresolved. The CDR3 runs to 16 residues. The germline V gene encodes CDR1 SGHTA and CDR2 FQGNSA. V was cut by 1 base and J by 7 bases, with 18 bases left in between. In nucleotides, the CDR3 is TGTGCCAGCAGCTTAGATTTTTGGCAGCCAGGTAATACGCAGTATTTT. Translating gives CASSLDFWQPGNTQYF. Complete variable domain (other parts from reference TRBV7-2 and TRBJ2-3): GAGVSQSPSNKVTEKGKDVELRCDPISGHTALYWYRQSLGQGLEFLIYFQGNSAPDKSGLPSDRFSAERTGGSVSTLTIQRTQQEDSAVYLCASSLDFWQPGNTQYFGPGTRLTVL.

The chain carries TRBV6-4 and TRBJ1-1; 8 nucleotides line up with TRBD1. The CDR3 sequence is 14 residues long. Germline-derived CDR1 and CDR2 are MRHNA and SNTAGT. Trimming removed 10 bases from V and 4 bases from J; junction bases left unmatched: 11. Here the CDR3 DNA reads TGTGCCACCCGCCGGGACAGGAGTTCCACTGAAGCTTTCTTT. Its protein product is CATRRDRSSTEAFF.

The chain carries TRBV6-5 and TRBJ2-5; 8 nucleotides match TRBD1. The germline V gene encodes CDR1 MNHEY and CDR2 SVGAGI. The CDR3 length is 14 residues. V was pared by 5 bases and J by 6 bases, with 8 bases of the junction left unmatched. This CDR3 is CASSRGDRLQTQYF. The CDR3 bases are TGTGCCAGCAGTAGGGGGGACAGGCTACAGACCCAGTACTTC.

The J gene is TRBJ2-7, the V gene TRBV4-1; 10 bases are shared with TRBD1. CDR1 and CDR2 (germline): MGHRA, YSYEKL. This CDR3 spans 15 amino acids. V shed 4 bases, J shed 3 bases, and the junction held 6 bases outside the gene matches. The CDR3 nucleotides are TGCGCCAGCAGCCTGAGACAGGGGGCGAGCTACGAGCAGTACTTC. This translates into CASSLRQGASYEQYF.

This sequence joins TRBV9 and TRBJ2-5; 8 bases fit TRBD2. Germline V gives CDR1 SGDLS, CDR2 YYNGEE. The V gene end was trimmed by 4 bases and the J gene end by 3 bases; junction bases not matched to a gene: 11. CDR3 length: 16 residues. In DNA form, the CDR3 reads TGTGCCAGCAGCTCACCCGGGGGGGGGCCTGAAGAGACCCAGTACTTC. This translates into CASSSPGGGPEETQYF. The full variable domain, rest sourced from reference TRBV9 and TRBJ2-5, is DSGVTQTPKHLITATGQRVTLRCSPRSGDLSVYWYQQSLDQGLQFLIQYYNGEERAKGNILERFSAQQFPDLHSELNLSSLELGDSALYFCASSSPGGGPEETQYFGPGTRLLVL.

This clone was detected a few times. The chain carries TRBV10-1 and TRBJ2-1, with TRBD2 matching over 10 bases. Trimming cost V 5 bases and J 2 bases; bases outside gene matches: 3. The CDR3 sequence is 15 residues long. Germline CDR1 reads WNHNN; CDR2 reads SYGVQD (reference sequence). CDR3 coding DNA: TGCGCCAGCAGTTCCAGCGGGAGGGCCTACAATGAGCAGTTCTTC. Translating it yields CASSSSGRAYNEQFF.

The rearrangement joins TRBV4-3 to TRBJ1-6, with D possibly TRBD1 on 6 matching bases. The V end was cut by 3 bases, the J end by 5 bases, with 17 bases between. The CDR3 totals 17 residues. Looked up from germline, CDR1 is LGHNA and CDR2 is YSLEER. The CDR3 here is CASSQKPQGNDNSPLHF. The CDR3 bases are TGCGCCAGCAGCCAGAAGCCACAGGGTAACGATAATTCACCCCTCCACTTT.

The rearrangement links TRBV20-1 to TRBJ2-7, with 8 positions matching TRBD1. Germline-derived CDR1 and CDR2 are DFQATT and SNEGSKA (reference sequence). The CDR3 contains 11 residues. V dropped 6 bases and J dropped 10; count of bases not matched to a gene: 8. The chain's CDR3 is CSATRGLDQYF. DNA of the CDR3: TGCAGTGCCACCAGGGGGCTCGATCAGTACTTC.

The chain uses TRBV5-6 and TRBJ1-4; no clear D gene. The germline CDR1 and CDR2 sequences are SGHDT and YYEEEE. With 0 bases removed from V and 4 bases from J, the gap between germline ends came to 7 bases. The CDR3 has 14 residues. The CDR3: CASSLEYSNEKLFF. CDR3 in DNA: TGTGCCAGCAGCTTGGAGTACAGTAATGAAAAACTGTTTTTT.

V usage is TRBV27 and J usage is TRBJ2-7; TRBD1 aligns across 8 bases. This CDR3 is 14 amino acids long. The V and J ends lost 4 bases and 7 bases, in that order; junction bases with no gene match: 9. CDR1 MNHEY and CDR2 SMNVEV come from the germline V gene (reference sequence). The CDR3 nucleotides read TGTGCCAGCAGTTCCGGGACAGGAGAAGCGGAGCAGTACTTC. This translates into CASSSGTGEAEQYF.

This sequence joins TRBV25-1 and TRBJ1-4; D is perhaps TRBD1 (5 bases). Germline V gene lookup returns CDR1 MGHDK and CDR2 SYGVNS. The V gene lost 8 bases and the J gene lost 8 bases, with 15 bases spanning the gap. CDR3 length: 13 amino acids. In DNA form, the CDR3 reads TGTGCCAGCGCTCTGCAGGGATCAGAAAAACTGTTTTTT. It encodes CASALQGSEKLFF.

This chain joins TRBV24-1 and TRBJ2-3, with a tentative D call TRBD2 (5 bases). CDR1 and CDR2 from the germline V gene are KGHDR and SFDVKD. Trimming cost V 6 bases and J 3 bases, with 12 bases left between them. This CDR3 is 14 amino acids long. The CDR3 loop reads CATSKEAGTDTQYF. The CDR3 DNA sequence: TGTGCCACCAGTAAGGAGGCAGGAACAGATACGCAGTATTTT.

This clone was picked up one time. The chain employs TRBV9 and TRBJ2-7; possibly TRBD1 for D (5 bases). This CDR3 is 15 amino acids long. Germline V gene lookup returns CDR1 SGDLS and CDR2 YYNGEE. Between the trimmed V and J ends, which lost 0 bases and 0 bases, there was a span of 10 bases. Here the CDR3 DNA reads TGTGCCAGCAGCGTAGGGCCCGACAGCTCCTACGAGCAGTACTTC. It encodes CASSVGPDSSYEQYF.

The chain links TRBV9 to TRBJ2-1; 14 nucleotides align to TRBD2. V shed 0 bases, J shed 8 bases, and the junction held 4 bases outside the gene matches. CDR3 length: 16 residues. In germline, CDR1 is SGDLS, CDR2 YYNGEE. The CDR3 protein is CASSVAGTSGSDEQFF. DNA of the CDR3: TGTGCCAGCAGCGTAGCAGGGACTAGCGGGAGCGATGAGCAGTTCTTC.

The chain joins TRBV9 to TRBJ2-2, with 13 bases identical to TRBD2. Germline CDR1 reads SGDLS; CDR2 reads YYNGEE. The CDR3 is made up of 15 amino acids. Trimming removed 4 bases from V and 6 bases from J; junction bases left unmatched: 3. CDR3 bases: TGTGCCAGCAGCCCCGGACTAGCGGGAGCCGGGGAGCTGTTTTTT. This gives the protein CASSPGLAGAGELFF.

This chain links TRBV7-2 with TRBJ2-7; TRBD1 aligns across 10 bases. J lost 11 bases, V lost 5 bases, and 9 bases had no gene match. Germline V gene lookup returns CDR1 SGHTA and CDR2 FQGNSA. This CDR3 has 13 amino acids. Here the CDR3 reads CASSHPGQGREYF. The CDR3 DNA follows: TGTGCCAGCAGCCACCCGGGACAGGGGAGGGAGTACTTC.

The chain recombines TRBV7-2 with TRBJ1-4; 7 nucleotides align to TRBD1. The V gene end was trimmed by 5 bases and the J gene end by 8 bases; junction bases not matched to a gene: 14. CDR1 SGHTA and CDR2 FQGNSA come from the germline V gene. The CDR3 sequence is 16 residues long. The CDR3: CASSLYRDSPAEKLFF. CDR3 nucleotide sequence: TGTGCCAGCAGCCTATACCGGGACAGCCCAGCGGAAAAACTGTTTTTT.

The chain links TRBV4-3 to TRBJ2-1; TRBD2 agrees at 10 bases. CDR1 is LGHNA and CDR2 is YSLEER in the germline V gene. J was trimmed by 5 bases and V by 1 base; bases with no gene match: 5. This CDR3 comprises 16 residues. CDR3 in DNA: TGCGCCAGCAGCCAAGGGCGCCTAGCGGGGGACAATGAGCAGTTCTTC. Amino acid sequence: CASSQGRLAGDNEQFF.

The chain carries TRBV20-1 and TRBJ1-6, with TRBD1 matching over 9 bases. The CDR3 loop spans 11 amino acids. Germline CDR1 and CDR2: DFQATT and SNEGSKA (reference sequence). Trimming took 4 bases from V and 17 from J; bases not matched to a gene: 6. As DNA, the CDR3 is TGCAGTGCTACCGAGGGACAGGGCTTCCACTTT. Its protein product is CSATEGQGFHF.

The chain couples TRBV10-3 to TRBJ1-2, with D hard to call. Trimming stripped 4 bases from V and 0 bases from J, with 6 bases between. CDR3 size: 13 residues. Germline CDR1 ENHRY, CDR2 SYGVKD. CDR3 sequence (DNA): TGTGCCATCAGTGCCGGGACTAACTATGGCTACACCTTC. This codes for CAISAGTNYGYTF.

V gene TRBV5-1 combines with J gene TRBJ2-1; TRBD2 matches 10 bases. Germline V CDR1 and CDR2: SGHRS, YFSETQ. CDR3 length: 17 amino acids. The V and J ends lost 0 bases and 8 bases, in that order; junction bases with no gene match: 11. This CDR3 is CASSLAIASGRSDEQFF. The CDR3 nucleotides are TGCGCCAGCAGCTTGGCAATCGCTAGCGGGAGATCCGATGAGCAGTTCTTC. Based on the CDR3 plus reference TRBV5-1 and TRBJ2-1, the full variable domain is KAGVTQTPRYLIKTRGQQVTLSCSPISGHRSVSWYQQTPGQGLQFLFEYFSETQRNKGNFPGRFSGRQFSNSRSEMNVSTLELGDSALYLCASSLAIASGRSDEQFFGPGTRLTVL.

With regard to this clone: This CDR3 is also generated by other DNA sequences in the sample. The rearrangement links TRBV6-5 to TRBJ1-4; perhaps TRBD1 as D (5 bases). V lost 7 bases to trimming and J lost 2 bases, with 8 bases between them. This CDR3 is built from 13 residues. Germline CDR1 MNHEY, CDR2 SVGAGI. The CDR3 DNA sequence: TGTGCCAGCAAGCAGGGCACTAATGAAAAACTGTTTTTT. Protein: CASKQGTNEKLFF.

The gene calls are TRBV5-1 and TRBJ1-2; weak D call: TRBD1 (5 bases). Trimming left V 2 bases short and J 1 base short, with 9 bases between. This CDR3 has 14 amino acids. The germline CDR1 and CDR2 sequences are SGHRS and YFSETQ. CDR3 in DNA: TGCGCCAGCAGCTTCGGGGACTTTAACTATGGCTACACCTTC. Its protein is CASSFGDFNYGYTF.

The chain carries TRBV7-9 and TRBJ2-3; 8 bases are a match to TRBD2. V was pared by 4 bases and J by 0 bases, with 6 bases of the junction left unmatched. The CDR3 runs 16 residues. CDR1 and CDR2 from the germline V gene are SEHNR and FQNEAQ (reference sequence). CDR3 in DNA: TGTGCCAGCAGCTCAACTAGCGGTTCTAGCACAGATACGCAGTATTTT. This encodes CASSSTSGSSTDTQYF. Variable domain in full (rest from reference TRBV7-9 and TRBJ2-3): DTGVSQNPRHKITKRGQNVTFRCDPISEHNRLYWYRQTLGQGPEFLTYFQNEAQLEKSRLLSDRFSAERPKGSFSTLEIQRTEQGDSAMYLCASSSTSGSSTDTQYFGPGTRLTVL.

The rearrangement links TRBV21-1 to TRBJ1-5; the table names TRBD1, a call not compared with the DNA. TRBV21-1 corresponds to a pseudogene. The CDR3 is 14 residues long. The CDR3 DNA reads TGTGCCAGCTCCATCCGACAGCACAATCAGCCCCAGCATTTT. This encodes CASSIRQHNQPQHF.

The rearrangement links TRBV4-1 to TRBJ1-2; the match to TRBD1 covers 8 bases. The CDR3 totals 13 residues. Germline CDR1 is MGHRA and CDR2 is YSYEKL. The V and J ends lost 1 base and 7 bases, in that order; junction bases with no gene match: 2. CDR3 in amino acids: CASSQGDRPGYTF. CDR3 nucleotides: TGCGCCAGCAGCCAAGGGGACAGGCCTGGCTACACCTTC.

The chain has TRBV5-1 and TRBJ1-3; D is undetermined. Trimming pared 3 bases from V and 0 bases from J, leaving 7 bases between. The length of the CDR3 is 14 residues. Germline CDR1 reads SGHRS; CDR2 reads YFSETQ. CDR3 DNA sequence: TGCGCCAGCAGCTCGGACTCCTCTGGAAACACCATATATTTT. Protein: CASSSDSSGNTIYF. Based on the CDR3 plus reference TRBV5-1 and TRBJ1-3, the full variable domain is KAGVTQTPRYLIKTRGQQVTLSCSPISGHRSVSWYQQTPGQGLQFLFEYFSETQRNKGNFPGRFSGRQFSNSRSEMNVSTLELGDSALYLCASSSDSSGNTIYFGEGSWLTVV.

The genes are TRBV6-1 and TRBJ2-1, with no clear D. Trimming shortened V by 2 bases and J by 4 bases, and 12 bases separated the two germline ends. CDR3 length: 15 amino acids. Germline CDR1 MNHNS, CDR2 SASEGT. CDR3 bases: TGTGCCAGCAGTGAATTAACAGTAAGATACAATGAGCAGTTCTTC. Translated, it gives CASSELTVRYNEQFF.